One TCR beta chain is described in this entry. These data come from a study of blood T cell repertoires in COVID-19. The wider study: Acute-phase and convalescent COVID-19 samples originated in the United States, Italy and Spain. PBMCs, B-cell-depleted T cells, or T cells provided the cDNA or gDNA that made up the material.

The CDR3 covers 14 residues. After removal of 4 bases from V and 3 bases from J, the junction contained 5 bases not matched to a gene. Germline V gives CDR1 SGHTS, CDR2 YDEGEE. In the study's own analysis: For nucleated cells, counts were estimated from reference gene primer amplification. Measured with immunoSEQ multiplex PCR; TCRdb has only the in-frame clones, and not every one. D and trimming come from the DNA, and the V and J calls and clone size come from that table. The sample lists 410,000 or so clones, roughly 89% seen once, with approximately 1.4% in the top ten. What was sequenced was peripheral blood. The TCR sequence derives from a woman aged 25 to 39 with active or convalescent COVID-19. The chain combines TRBV5-8 with TRBJ1-1; 8 nucleotides match TRBD1. DNA of the CDR3: TGTGCCAGCAGCACCGGACAGGGATACACTGAAGCTTTCTTT. Its protein product is CASSTGQGYTEAFF.